This T cell receptor (beta chain) was identified in a study of human T cells and chemical hapten exposure. Study as a whole: Variability of per-sample TCR yields stemmed mainly from small differences in pooled library volume.

Whole blood, unfractionated, served as the material for total RNA extraction. For the library, individual cDNA molecules each received unique molecular identifiers. Each CDR3 protein is one row after TCRdb ran MiXCR on the 5' RACE reads. The sample yields roughly 81,000 distinct CDR3 sequences, roughly 15% seen once. V dropped 7 bases and J dropped 7; count of bases not matched to a gene: 6. This CDR3 has 11 amino acids. Germline CDR1 reads SQVTM; CDR2 reads ANQGSEA. This clonotype has ten or more counts. This chain links TRBV29-1 with TRBJ1-1; 7 bases line up with TRBD1. The clonotype was recovered from a female donor in good health. CDR3 bases: TGCAGCGGCGCAGGGGGGGGTGAAGCTTTCTTT. It is translated as CSGAGGGEAFF.